The rows below give T cell receptor beta chains drawn from one sample of a study of shared clonotypes between healthy human individuals. Assay: immunoSEQ multiplex PCR; the TCRdb copy retains only in-frame clones and omits some. The sample has more than 850,000 clones, approximately 78% seen once. The sequencing sample was made of memory CD4+ T cells from PBMCs. These receptor sequences come from a man aged 18 to 29 in good health. Some clones in this sample may be carry-over from other donors' samples. Both conserved end residues are part of each CDR3. The D gene is left open where the match is weak. Clone sizes are given selectively: once, few, many, or a class where the clone is expanded.

d_gene: TRBD1
abundance: .
v_gene: TRBV7-8
j_gene: TRBJ2-5
CDR3aa: CASSSDRYQETQYF
CDR3nt: TGTGCCAGCAGCTCGGACAGGTACCAAGAGACCCAGTACTTC

d_gene: .
abundance: once
v_gene: TRBV7-8
j_gene: TRBJ1-2
CDR3aa: CASSLAGIGGYTF
CDR3nt: TGTGCCAGCAGCTTAGCTGGGATCGGCGGCTACACCTTC

d_gene: .
abundance: many
v_gene: TRBV11-2
j_gene: TRBJ2-5
CDR3aa: CASSLDPGGAGTQYF
CDR3nt: TGTGCCAGCAGCTTAGATCCGGGGGGCGCGGGGACCCAGTACTTC

d_gene: TRBD1
abundance: .
v_gene: TRBV11-2
j_gene: TRBJ1-2
CDR3aa: CASSLDPLTGVNYGYTF
CDR3nt: TGTGCCAGCAGCTTAGACCCCCTGACAGGGGTTAACTATGGCTACACCTTC

d_gene: .
abundance: .
v_gene: TRBV6-6
j_gene: TRBJ1-1
CDR3aa: CASSPGITNTEAFF
CDR3nt: TGTGCCAGCAGCCCAGGTATTACGAACACTGAAGCTTTCTTT

d_gene: TRBD1
abundance: .
v_gene: TRBV27
j_gene: TRBJ1-5
CDR3aa: CASSYQGQGNQPQHF
CDR3nt: TGTGCCAGCAGCTACCAGGGACAGGGCAATCAGCCCCAGCATTTT

d_gene: .
abundance: .
v_gene: TRBV28
j_gene: TRBJ1-5
CDR3aa: CASSRTDSSNQPQHF
CDR3nt: TGTGCCAGCAGCCGAACTGATAGTAGCAATCAGCCCCAGCATTTT

d_gene: .
abundance: .
v_gene: TRBV2
j_gene: TRBJ2-1
CDR3aa: CASTRTEPNEQFF
CDR3nt: TGTGCCAGCACCCGGACAGAACCCAATGAGCAGTTCTTC

d_gene: TRBD2
abundance: .
v_gene: TRBV6-1
j_gene: TRBJ2-5
CDR3aa: CASSGAGGSETQYF
CDR3nt: TGTGCCAGCAGTGGAGCGGGAGGATCAGAGACCCAGTACTTC

d_gene: .
abundance: few
v_gene: TRBV27
j_gene: TRBJ2-7
CDR3aa: CASTKGGEDYEQYF
CDR3nt: TGTGCCAGCACAAAAGGAGGGGAAGACTACGAGCAGTACTTC

d_gene: TRBD2
abundance: .
v_gene: TRBV6-1
j_gene: TRBJ2-5
CDR3aa: CASSEGRTSGGLGETQYF
CDR3nt: TGTGCCAGCAGTGAAGGACGGACTAGCGGGGGACTCGGAGAGACCCAGTACTTC

d_gene: .
abundance: .
v_gene: TRBV5-1
j_gene: TRBJ1-1
CDR3aa: CASVQGTSNTEAFF
CDR3nt: TGCGCCAGCGTCCAGGGGACTTCGAACACTGAAGCTTTCTTT

d_gene: TRBD2
abundance: .
v_gene: TRBV7-2
j_gene: TRBJ2-1
CDR3aa: CASSLGGGAYNEQFF
CDR3nt: TGTGCCAGCAGCTTAGGGGGAGGGGCCTACAATGAGCAGTTCTTC

d_gene: .
abundance: .
v_gene: TRBV28
j_gene: TRBJ2-1
CDR3aa: CASSFGRAISYNEQFF
CDR3nt: TGTGCCAGCAGTTTCGGCAGGGCCATCTCCTACAATGAGCAGTTCTTC

d_gene: .
abundance: .
v_gene: TRBV25-1
j_gene: TRBJ1-4
CDR3aa: CASSDPRGDGEKLFF
CDR3nt: TGTGCCAGCAGTGACCCCCGGGGGGACGGGGAAAAACTGTTTTTT